This T cell receptor beta chain was sequenced in a study of technical replicates of blood from a handful of donors. Some clones are missing from TCRdb's copy, which holds only in-frame ones; the method was immunoSEQ multiplex PCR. The sample has tens of thousands of clones; approximately 86% are singletons. The CDR3 runs to 15 residues. Germline V gene sequence: CDR1 KGHSH, CDR2 LQKENI. V lost 5 bases to trimming and J lost 1 base, with 15 bases between them. Sequencing input: PBMCs. The sequence came from a human donor in good health. Some clones in this sample may be carry-over from other donors' samples. This sequence joins TRBV18 and TRBJ2-7, with D possibly matching TRBD1 (5 bases). CDR3 nucleotides: TGTGCCAGCTCATGGTGGCAGGGAAGATCCTACGAGCAGTACTTC. Translation: CASSWWQGRSYEQYF.